What follows describes a single T cell receptor beta chain. Its antigen is as yet unknown. The sample belongs to a study of T cell repertoires in cytomegalovirus infection. Study context: Public TCR beta signatures were indicative of both CMV infection and a matching HLA type. Study outcomes and limitations: It was HLA-C-restricted CMV-specific TCR beta clonotypes that dominated the response ex vivo.

V lost 0 bases, J lost 10 bases, and 16 bases lay in between. The length of the CDR3 is 15 residues. Germline V gene sequence: CDR1 MGHRA, CDR2 YSYEKL. TCRdb re-derived calls from the reads in MiXCR, one entry per CDR3 protein. The top ten clones hold 15% to 20% of a sample with fewer than 250,000 distinct CDR3 sequences, roughly 22% of them seen once. The V call is TRBV4-1, the J call TRBJ2-1; D gene uncertain. The sequence came from a human donor in good health (CMV status not recorded). Some clones in this sample may be carry-over from other donors' samples. Sequencing used CD8+ T cells from PBMCs. CDR3 sequence reads: CASSQDPFPAREQFF. CDR3 DNA sequence: TGCGCCAGCAGCCAAGACCCGTTTCCGGCCCGGGAGCAGTTCTTC.